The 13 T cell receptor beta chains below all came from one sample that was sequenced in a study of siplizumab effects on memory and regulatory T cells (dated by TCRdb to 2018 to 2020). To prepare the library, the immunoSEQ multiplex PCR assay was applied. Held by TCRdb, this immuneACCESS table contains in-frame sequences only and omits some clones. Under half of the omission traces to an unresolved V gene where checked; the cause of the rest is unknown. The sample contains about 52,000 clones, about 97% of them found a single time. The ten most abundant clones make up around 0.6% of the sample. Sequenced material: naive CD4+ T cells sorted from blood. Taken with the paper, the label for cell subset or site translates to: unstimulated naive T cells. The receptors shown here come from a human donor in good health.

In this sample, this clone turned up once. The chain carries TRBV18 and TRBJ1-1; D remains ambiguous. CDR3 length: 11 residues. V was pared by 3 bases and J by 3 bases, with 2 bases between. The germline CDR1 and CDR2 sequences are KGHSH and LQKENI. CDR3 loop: CASSPDTEAFF. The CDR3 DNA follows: TGTGCCAGCTCACCCGACACTGAAGCTTTCTTT.

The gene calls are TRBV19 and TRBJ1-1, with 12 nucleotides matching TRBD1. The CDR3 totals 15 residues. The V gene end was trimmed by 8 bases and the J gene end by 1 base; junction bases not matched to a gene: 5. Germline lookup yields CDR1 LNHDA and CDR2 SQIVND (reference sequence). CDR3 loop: CASGTGGAGNTEAFF. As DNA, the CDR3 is TGTGCCAGTGGGACAGGGGGCGCCGGGAACACTGAAGCTTTCTTT.

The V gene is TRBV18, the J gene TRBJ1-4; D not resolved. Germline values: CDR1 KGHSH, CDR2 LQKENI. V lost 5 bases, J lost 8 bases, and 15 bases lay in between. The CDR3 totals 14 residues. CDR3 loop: CASSSYPDVEKLFF. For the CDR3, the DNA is TGTGCCAGCTCATCATACCCGGACGTGGAAAAACTGTTTTTT.

Written as DNA, the CDR3 is TGTGCCAGTAGACGACAGGGGGCCTACGAGCAGTACTTC. It specifies CASRRQGAYEQYF. The chain combines TRBV19 with TRBJ2-7, with 9 bases that match TRBD1. Germline trimming cut 6 bases from V and 2 bases from J; bases unmatched to any gene: 2. The CDR3 has 13 amino acids. Germline V gene sequence: CDR1 LNHDA, CDR2 SQIVND (reference sequence).

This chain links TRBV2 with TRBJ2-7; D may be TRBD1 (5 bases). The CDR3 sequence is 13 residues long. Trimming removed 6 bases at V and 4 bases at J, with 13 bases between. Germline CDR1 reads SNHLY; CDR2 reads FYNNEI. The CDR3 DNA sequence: TGTGCCAGCAGCGAGGCAGGGAAGTACGAGCAGTACTTC. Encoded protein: CASSEAGKYEQYF.

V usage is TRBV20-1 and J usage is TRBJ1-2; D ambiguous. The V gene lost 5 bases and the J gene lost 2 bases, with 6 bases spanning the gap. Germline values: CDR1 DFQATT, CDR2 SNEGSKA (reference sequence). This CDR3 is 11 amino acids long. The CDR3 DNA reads TGCAGTGCTCCGGGGAACTATGGCTACACCTTC. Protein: CSAPGNYGYTF.

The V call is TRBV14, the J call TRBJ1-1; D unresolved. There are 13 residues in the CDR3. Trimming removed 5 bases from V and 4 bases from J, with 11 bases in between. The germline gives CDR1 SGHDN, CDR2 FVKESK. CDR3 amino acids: CASSASGRTEAFF. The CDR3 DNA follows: TGTGCCAGCAGCGCCTCGGGTCGCACTGAAGCTTTCTTT.

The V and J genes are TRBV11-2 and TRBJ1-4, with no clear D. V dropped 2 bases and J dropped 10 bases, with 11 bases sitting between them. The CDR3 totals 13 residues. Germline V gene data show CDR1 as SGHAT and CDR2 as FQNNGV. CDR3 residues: CASSLLESGKLFF. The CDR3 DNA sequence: TGTGCCAGCAGCTTACTGGAAAGTGGAAAACTGTTTTTT. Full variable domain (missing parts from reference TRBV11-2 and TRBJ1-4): EAGVAQSPRYKIIEKRQSVAFWCNPISGHATLYWYQQILGQGPKLLIQFQNNGVVDDSQLPKDRFSAERLKGVDSTLKIQPAKLEDSAVYLCASSLLESGKLFFGSGTQLSVL.

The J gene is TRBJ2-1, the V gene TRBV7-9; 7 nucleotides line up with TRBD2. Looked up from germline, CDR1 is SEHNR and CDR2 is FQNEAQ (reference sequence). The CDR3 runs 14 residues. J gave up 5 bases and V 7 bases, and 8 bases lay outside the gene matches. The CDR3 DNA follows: TGTGCCAGCACCGAAGCGGGACCTAACAATGAGCAGTTCTTC. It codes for CASTEAGPNNEQFF. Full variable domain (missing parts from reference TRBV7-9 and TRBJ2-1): DTGVSQNPRHKITKRGQNVTFRCDPISEHNRLYWYRQTLGQGPEFLTYFQNEAQLEKSRLLSDRFSAERPKGSFSTLEIQRTEQGDSAMYLCASTEAGPNNEQFFGPGTRLTVL.

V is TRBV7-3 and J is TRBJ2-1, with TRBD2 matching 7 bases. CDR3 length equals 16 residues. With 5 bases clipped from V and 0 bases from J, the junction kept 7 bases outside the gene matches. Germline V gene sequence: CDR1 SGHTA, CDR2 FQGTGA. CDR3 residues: CASSRSSGSSYNEQFF. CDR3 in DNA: TGTGCCAGCAGCCGATCTAGCGGTAGCTCCTACAATGAGCAGTTCTTC.

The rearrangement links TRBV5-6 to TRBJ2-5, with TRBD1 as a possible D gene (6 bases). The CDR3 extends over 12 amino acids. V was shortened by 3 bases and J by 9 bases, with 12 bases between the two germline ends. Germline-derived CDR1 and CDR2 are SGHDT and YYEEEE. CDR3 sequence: CASSSGVEAQYF. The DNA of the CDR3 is TGTGCCAGCAGCTCAGGGGTCGAGGCCCAGTACTTC.

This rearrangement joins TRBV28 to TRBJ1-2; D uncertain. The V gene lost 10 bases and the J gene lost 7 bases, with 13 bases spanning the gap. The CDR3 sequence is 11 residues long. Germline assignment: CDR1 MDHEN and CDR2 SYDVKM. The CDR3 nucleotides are TGTGCCACACTCCGGGTAGGTGGCTACACCTTC. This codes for CATLRVGGYTF.

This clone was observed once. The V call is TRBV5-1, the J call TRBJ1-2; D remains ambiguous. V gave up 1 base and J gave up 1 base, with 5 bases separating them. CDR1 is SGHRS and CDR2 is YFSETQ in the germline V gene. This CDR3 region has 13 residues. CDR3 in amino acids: CASSLTVNYGYTF. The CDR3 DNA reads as TGCGCCAGCAGCTTGACAGTTAACTATGGCTACACCTTC.